The 26 T cell receptor beta chains below were found in one sample sequenced in a study of blood T cell repertoires in COVID-19 (dated by TCRdb to between 2020 and 2021). Library preparation used the immunoSEQ multiplex PCR assay. Drawn from immuneACCESS, this table holds only the in-frame rearrangements with V and J called that TCRdb kept. Clones are partly lost; checked studies trace under half to an unresolved V gene and leave the rest unexplained. The sample records some 400,000 clones, more than 85% of which are singletons. Over 0.7% of the sample is held by the ten biggest clonotypes. The sequencing sample was made of PBMCs or T cells enriched from blood (not recorded which). The receptors were gathered from a middle-aged woman who had been exposed to COVID-19.

Only a few counts were recorded for this clone. The genes are TRBV27 and TRBJ1-2; no reliable D call. Looked up from germline, CDR1 is MNHEY and CDR2 is SMNVEV (reference sequence). This CDR3 spans 15 amino acids. Trimming removed 0 bases at V and 4 bases at J, with 12 bases between. CDR3 nucleotide sequence: TGTGCCAGCAGTTTATCCCCTAGGATCGGCTATGGCTACACCTTC. It yields the protein CASSLSPRIGYGYTF.

The V call is TRBV14, the J call TRBJ2-7; 7 nucleotides align to TRBD1. This CDR3 contains 15 residues. Losses at the gene ends were 5 bases for V and 0 bases for J; bases not matched to a gene: 7. Per germline, CDR1 SGHDN and CDR2 FVKESK. CDR3 residues: CASSAPTGTSYEQYF. CDR3 DNA: TGTGCCAGCAGCGCACCGACAGGGACCTCCTACGAGCAGTACTTC.

J is TRBJ1-5 and V is TRBV19, with D perhaps TRBD1 (6 bases). Germline assignment: CDR1 LNHDA and CDR2 SQIVND (reference sequence). This CDR3 contains 16 residues. Trimming stripped 9 bases from V and 1 base from J, with 19 bases between. This chain's CDR3 is CASSRDRIGSNQPQHF. The CDR3 coding sequence is TGTGCCAGCAGTCGCGACAGGATTGGGAGCAATCAGCCCCAGCATTTT.

The V gene is TRBV12-3 or TRBV12-4, the J gene TRBJ1-3; a possible D gene is TRBD1 (5 bases). There are 13 residues in the CDR3. Trimming left V 6 bases short and J 8 bases short, with 14 bases between. CDR3: CASSLLGGDTIYF. The CDR3 region has the DNA TGTGCCAGCAGCTTGCTGGGGGGTGACACCATATATTTT.

This chain uses TRBV7-2 with TRBJ2-1; 15 bases align to TRBD2. The CDR3 runs to 17 residues. V was clipped by 1 base and J by 7 bases; unmatched bases: 5. CDR1 and CDR2 from the germline V gene are SGHTA and FQGNSA. This CDR3 is CASSLESGTSGRNEQFF. In nucleotides, the CDR3 is TGTGCCAGCAGCTTAGAATCCGGGACTAGCGGGAGGAATGAGCAGTTCTTC. The full variable domain, in which reference TRBV7-2 and TRBJ2-1 provide the parts outside the CDR3, is GAGVSQSPSNKVTEKGKDVELRCDPISGHTALYWYRQSLGQGLEFLIYFQGNSAPDKSGLPSDRFSAERTGGSVSTLTIQRTQQEDSAVYLCASSLESGTSGRNEQFFGPGTRLTVL.

The V gene is TRBV5-4, the J gene TRBJ1-3, with D possibly matching TRBD1 (5 bases). From germline, CDR1 is SGHNT and CDR2 YYREEE (reference sequence). Trimming cost V 4 bases and J 0 bases, with 14 bases left between them. CDR3 length: 16 amino acids. This chain's CDR3 is CASSVQGMSSGNTIYF. CDR3 nucleotides: TGTGCCAGCAGCGTTCAGGGCATGAGCTCTGGAAACACCATATATTTT.

The chain uses TRBV29-1 and TRBJ1-1; 7 bases match TRBD1. This CDR3 spans 15 amino acids. J gave up 0 bases and V 5 bases, and 9 bases lay outside the gene matches. The germline gives CDR1 SQVTM, CDR2 ANQGSEA. CDR3 coding DNA: TGCAGCGTTTACTCCGGGACAGTGATGAACACTGAAGCTTTCTTT. The encoded protein is CSVYSGTVMNTEAFF.

The CDR3 sequence: CASSSGTGTRGSPLHF. The CDR3 DNA reads TGTGCCAGCAGCTCTGGGACAGGGACACGAGGATCACCCCTCCACTTT. V and J are TRBV13 and TRBJ1-6; 9 nucleotides match TRBD1. The CDR3 has 16 residues. After removal of 4 bases from V and 10 bases from J, the junction contained 11 bases not matched to a gene. In germline, CDR1 is PRHDT, CDR2 FYEKMQ (reference sequence).

This clone appeared a single time. CDR3 sequence: CASSPQRTLKGGGYTF. CDR3 nucleotides: TGTGCCAGCAGCCCCCAAAGGACACTTAAAGGCGGTGGCTACACCTTC. The chain has TRBV9 and TRBJ1-2; the D gene is possibly TRBD1 (5 bases). The CDR3 is 16 residues long. V was shortened by 4 bases and J by 7 bases, with 23 bases between the two germline ends. CDR1 and CDR2 from the germline V gene are SGDLS and YYNGEE.

This clone was found a few times. V is TRBV3-1 (or the pseudogene TRBV3-2) and J is TRBJ1-4; D not resolved. Trimming shortened V by 3 bases and J by 4 bases, and 15 bases separated the two germline ends. The length of the CDR3 is 16 residues. Per germline, CDR1 LGHDT and CDR2 YNNKEL (reference sequence). CDR3 protein: CASSHASGRVNEKLFF. CDR3 DNA sequence: TGTGCCAGCAGCCACGCGAGCGGACGGGTTAATGAAAAACTGTTTTTT.

The chain uses TRBV5-1 and TRBJ2-2; 10 nucleotides match TRBD1. CDR1 SGHRS and CDR2 YFSETQ come from the germline V gene. The CDR3 runs 15 residues. V trimming: 4 bases; J trimming: 6 bases; junction bases outside the gene matches: 6. The CDR3 DNA follows: TGCGCCAGCAGCCGGACAGGGGGAAGCGCCGGGGAGCTGTTTTTT. This sequence encodes CASSRTGGSAGELFF.

This rearrangement joins TRBV6-6 to TRBJ1-1; 9 bases are shared with TRBD1. Germline V gene sequence: CDR1 MNHNY, CDR2 SVGAGI (reference sequence). This CDR3 spans 14 amino acids. The V gene end was trimmed by 6 bases and the J gene end by 4 bases; junction bases not matched to a gene: 6. For the CDR3, the DNA is TGTGCCAGCAGAGGGACAGGGAAGGGCACTGAAGCTTTCTTT. This sequence encodes CASRGTGKGTEAFF.

V is TRBV5-4 and J is TRBJ1-1; TRBD1 is a possible D gene (5 bases). Per germline, CDR1 SGHNT and CDR2 YYREEE (reference sequence). The germline V and J ends were trimmed by 4 bases and 1 base, with 8 bases remaining between them. This CDR3 has 13 amino acids. The CDR3 protein is CASSTGQNTEAFF. As DNA, the CDR3 is TGTGCCAGCAGCACCGGACAGAACACTGAAGCTTTCTTT.

The chain combines TRBV21-1 with TRBJ1-5. TRBV21-1 is a listed pseudogene. The CDR3 has 14 amino acids. The chain's CDR3 is CASSKGRRNQPQHF. CDR3 coding DNA: TGTGCCAGCAGCAAAGGACGGAGGAATCAGCCCCAGCATTTT.

The rearrangement uses TRBV24-1 and TRBJ2-1, with D unclear. Per germline, CDR1 KGHDR and CDR2 SFDVKD. The V and J ends lost 3 bases and 4 bases respectively, with 9 bases between them. CDR3 length equals 14 residues. The CDR3 sequence is CATSDTGRYNEQFF. The CDR3 bases are TGTGCCACCAGTGATACCGGTCGTTACAATGAGCAGTTCTTC.

This clone was observed a single time. This rearrangement joins TRBV2 to TRBJ1-3; D call uncertain. Trimming left V 2 bases short and J 6 bases short, with 8 bases between. This CDR3 comprises 13 residues. Looked up from germline, CDR1 is SNHLY and CDR2 is FYNNEI. The CDR3 protein is CASSEFDTNTIYF. CDR3 in DNA: TGTGCCAGCAGTGAATTTGACACAAACACCATATATTTT.

The chain is built from TRBV3-1 (or the pseudogene TRBV3-2) and TRBJ2-1; D uncertain. The CDR3 is 13 amino acids. Trimming took off 2 bases at V and 9 bases at J, with 11 bases between the two ends. CDR1 is LGHDT, CDR2 YNNKEL, per germline (reference sequence). The CDR3 is CASSQPPVIEQFF. CDR3 DNA sequence: TGTGCCAGCAGCCAACCCCCCGTAATTGAGCAGTTCTTC.

The chain couples TRBV11-2 to TRBJ1-2; D remains ambiguous. V was clipped by 1 base and J by 5 bases, with 23 bases between them. The germline gives CDR1 SGHAT, CDR2 FQNNGV. The CDR3 spans 18 residues. CDR3 bases: TGTGCCAGCAGCTTAGGGCCGAACCTATGGGCGCAGAAGTATGGCTACACCTTC. Residues: CASSLGPNLWAQKYGYTF.

The CDR3 DNA sequence: TGTGCCAGCAGCTTAACAGGGGTGGAGGCTTTCTTT. It codes for CASSLTGVEAFF. The V gene is TRBV6-5, the J gene TRBJ1-1; TRBD1 aligns across 7 bases. The length of the CDR3 is 12 residues. Germline V lookup: CDR1 MNHEY, CDR2 SVGAGI. Trimming took 6 bases from V and 11 from J; bases not matched to a gene: 9.

The chain employs TRBV10-1 and TRBJ1-3, with 7 bases that match TRBD1. Trimming took 0 bases from V and 0 from J; bases not matched to a gene: 11. The CDR3 contains 19 residues. Germline values: CDR1 WNHNN, CDR2 SYGVQD (reference sequence). This CDR3 reads CASSESNRGKGFSGNTIYF. The CDR3 DNA reads TGCGCCAGCAGTGAGTCAAACAGGGGAAAAGGGTTCTCTGGAAACACCATATATTTT.

The chain has TRBV9 and TRBJ1-6, with 10 positions matching TRBD1. The CDR3 is 14 residues long. Trimming at V came to 4 bases and at J to 7 bases, leaving 2 bases not matched to a gene. The germline CDR1 and CDR2 sequences are SGDLS and YYNGEE. The chain's CDR3 is CASSSGQGNSPLHF. DNA for the CDR3: TGTGCCAGCAGCTCGGGACAGGGGAATTCACCCCTCCACTTT. Drawing the rest from reference TRBV9 and TRBJ1-6, the complete variable domain is DSGVTQTPKHLITATGQRVTLRCSPRSGDLSVYWYQQSLDQGLQFLIQYYNGEERAKGNILERFSAQQFPDLHSELNLSSLELGDSALYFCASSSGQGNSPLHFGNGTRLTVT.

The chain links TRBV2 to TRBJ1-2; 7 bases are shared with TRBD1. There are 15 residues in the CDR3. Germline V gene sequence: CDR1 SNHLY, CDR2 FYNNEI. V was clipped by 6 bases and J by 5 bases; unmatched bases: 12. The CDR3 DNA sequence: TGTGCCAGCAGGAAATTAGTAGGACAGGAATATGGCTACACCTTC. It codes for CASRKLVGQEYGYTF.

The rearrangement joins TRBV30 to TRBJ2-7; D is possibly TRBD1 (5 bases). CDR1 and CDR2 (germline): GTSNPN, SVGIG (reference sequence). This CDR3 is 14 amino acids long. The germline V and J ends were trimmed by 0 bases and 7 bases, with 16 bases remaining between them. The CDR3 region has the DNA TGTGCCTGGAGTGTATTCGGCAAGGGGAAGGAGCAGTACTTC. This sequence encodes CAWSVFGKGKEQYF.

The V gene is TRBV12-5, the J gene TRBJ1-1, with TRBD1 matching 7 bases. Trimming removed 3 bases from V and 4 bases from J; junction bases left unmatched: 5. From germline, CDR1 is LGHNT and CDR2 FRNRAP. The CDR3 is 14 residues long. The CDR3 sequence is CASGFEGATTEAFF. The CDR3, as DNA: TGTGCTAGTGGTTTTGAGGGGGCGACCACTGAAGCTTTCTTT.

This clone has just one count. The chain carries TRBV18 and TRBJ1-2; D is perhaps TRBD1 (5 bases). The V gene lost 3 bases and the J gene lost 4 bases, with 18 bases spanning the gap. The germline V gene has CDR1 KGHSH and CDR2 LQKENI. CDR3 size: 16 residues. For the CDR3, the DNA is TGTGCCAGCTCACCTAATGCAGGGCGCCAGGGCTATGGCTACACCTTC. This gives the protein CASSPNAGRQGYGYTF.

V gene TRBV30 combines with J gene TRBJ1-6, with TRBD1 identical over 7 bases. This CDR3 has 14 amino acids. The V gene's germline CDR1 is GTSNPN and CDR2 SVGIG (reference sequence). The J segment lost 4 bases and the V segment lost 7 bases, leaving 7 bases of the junction unmatched. CDR3: CAYAGQIYNSPLHF. The CDR3 DNA sequence: TGTGCCTACGCGGGACAGATTTATAATTCACCCCTCCACTTT.